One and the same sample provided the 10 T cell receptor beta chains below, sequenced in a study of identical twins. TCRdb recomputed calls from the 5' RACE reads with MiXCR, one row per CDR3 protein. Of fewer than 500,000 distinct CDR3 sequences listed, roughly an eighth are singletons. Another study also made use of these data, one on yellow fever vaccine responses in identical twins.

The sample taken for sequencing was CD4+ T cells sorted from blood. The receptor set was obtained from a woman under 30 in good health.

In nucleotides, the CDR3 is TGTGCCAGCAACCCACTAGCGGGAGGATCCTACAATGAGCAGTTCTTC. Translation gives CASNPLAGGSYNEQFF. This chain uses TRBV12-3 or TRBV12-4 with TRBJ2-1; 12 nucleotides line up with TRBD2. The CDR3 has 16 amino acids. Unmatched junction bases numbered 5, after V lost 7 bases and J lost 1 base.

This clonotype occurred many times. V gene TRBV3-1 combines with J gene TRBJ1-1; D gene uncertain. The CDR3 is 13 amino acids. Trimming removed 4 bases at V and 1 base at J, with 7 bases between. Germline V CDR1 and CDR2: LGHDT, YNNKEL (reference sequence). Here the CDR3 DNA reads TGTGCCAGCAGCCCCTCCGAGAACACTGAAGCTTTCTTT. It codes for CASSPSENTEAFF.

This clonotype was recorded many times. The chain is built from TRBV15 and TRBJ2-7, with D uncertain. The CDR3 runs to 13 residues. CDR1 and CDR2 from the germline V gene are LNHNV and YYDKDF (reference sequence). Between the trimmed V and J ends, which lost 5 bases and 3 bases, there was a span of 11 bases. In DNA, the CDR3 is TGTGCCACCAGCCAGGACCTCCTCTACGAGCAGTACTTC. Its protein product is CATSQDLLYEQYF. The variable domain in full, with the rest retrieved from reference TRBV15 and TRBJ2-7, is DAMVIQNPRYQVTQFGKPVTLSCSQTLNHNVMYWYQQKSSQAPKLLFHYYDKDFNNEADTPDNFQSRRPNTSFCFLDIRSPGLGDTAMYLCATSQDLLYEQYFGPGTRLTVT.

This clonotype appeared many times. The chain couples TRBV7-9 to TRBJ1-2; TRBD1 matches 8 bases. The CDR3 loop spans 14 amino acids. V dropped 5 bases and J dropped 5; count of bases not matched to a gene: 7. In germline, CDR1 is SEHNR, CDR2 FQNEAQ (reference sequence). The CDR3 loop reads CASSPGTGRYGYTF. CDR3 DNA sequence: TGTGCCAGCAGCCCGGGGACAGGACGGTATGGCTACACCTTC. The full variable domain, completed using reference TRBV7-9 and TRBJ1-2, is DTGVSQNPRHKITKRGQNVTFRCDPISEHNRLYWYRQTLGQGPEFLTYFQNEAQLEKSRLLSDRFSAERPKGSFSTLEIQRTEQGDSAMYLCASSPGTGRYGYTFGSGTRLTVV.

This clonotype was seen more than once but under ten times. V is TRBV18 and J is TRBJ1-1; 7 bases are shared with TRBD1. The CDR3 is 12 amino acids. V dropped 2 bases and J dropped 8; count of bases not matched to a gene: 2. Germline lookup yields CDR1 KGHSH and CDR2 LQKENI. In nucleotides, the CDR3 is TGTGCCAGCTCACCATCGGACAGGGAAGCTTTCTTT. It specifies CASSPSDREAFF. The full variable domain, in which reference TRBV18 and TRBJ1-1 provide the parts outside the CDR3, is NAGVMQNPRHLVRRRGQEARLRCSPMKGHSHVYWYRQLPEEGLKFMVYLQKENIIDESGMPKERFSAEFPKEGPSILRIQQVVRGDSAAYFCASSPSDREAFFGQGTRLTVV.

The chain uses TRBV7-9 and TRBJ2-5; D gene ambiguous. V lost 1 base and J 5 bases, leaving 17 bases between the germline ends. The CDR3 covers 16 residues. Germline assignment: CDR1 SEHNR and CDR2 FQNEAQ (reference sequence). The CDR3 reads CASSLGEDTWRETQYF. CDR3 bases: TGTGCCAGCAGCTTAGGGGAAGACACCTGGCGGGAGACCCAGTACTTC.

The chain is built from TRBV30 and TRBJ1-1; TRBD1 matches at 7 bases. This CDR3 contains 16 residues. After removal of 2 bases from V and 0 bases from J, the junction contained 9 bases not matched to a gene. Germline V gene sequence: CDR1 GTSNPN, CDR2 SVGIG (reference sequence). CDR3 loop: CAWSYSRTGMNTEAFF. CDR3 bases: TGTGCCTGGAGTTATTCTAGGACAGGAATGAACACTGAAGCTTTCTTT.

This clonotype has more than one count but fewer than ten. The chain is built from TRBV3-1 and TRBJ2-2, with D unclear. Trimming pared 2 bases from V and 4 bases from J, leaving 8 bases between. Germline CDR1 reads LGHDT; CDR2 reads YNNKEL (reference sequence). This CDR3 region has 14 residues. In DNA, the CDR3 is TGTGCCAGCAGCCAAAAACAGCGCACCGGGGAGCTGTTTTTT. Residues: CASSQKQRTGELFF.

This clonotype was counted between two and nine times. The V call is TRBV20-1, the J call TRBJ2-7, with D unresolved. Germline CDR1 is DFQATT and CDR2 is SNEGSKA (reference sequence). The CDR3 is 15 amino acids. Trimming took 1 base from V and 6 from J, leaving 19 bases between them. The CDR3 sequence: CSARVLENKGSEQYF. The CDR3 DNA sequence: TGCAGTGCTAGAGTGCTAGAGAATAAGGGTAGCGAGCAGTACTTC.

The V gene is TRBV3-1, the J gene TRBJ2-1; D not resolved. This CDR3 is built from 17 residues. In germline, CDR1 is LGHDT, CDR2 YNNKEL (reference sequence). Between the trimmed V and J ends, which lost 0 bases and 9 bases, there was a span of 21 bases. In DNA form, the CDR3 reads TGTGCCAGCAGCCAAGATTACGCCCAGACCCTGCCTGGTGAGCAGTTCTTC. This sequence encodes CASSQDYAQTLPGEQFF.